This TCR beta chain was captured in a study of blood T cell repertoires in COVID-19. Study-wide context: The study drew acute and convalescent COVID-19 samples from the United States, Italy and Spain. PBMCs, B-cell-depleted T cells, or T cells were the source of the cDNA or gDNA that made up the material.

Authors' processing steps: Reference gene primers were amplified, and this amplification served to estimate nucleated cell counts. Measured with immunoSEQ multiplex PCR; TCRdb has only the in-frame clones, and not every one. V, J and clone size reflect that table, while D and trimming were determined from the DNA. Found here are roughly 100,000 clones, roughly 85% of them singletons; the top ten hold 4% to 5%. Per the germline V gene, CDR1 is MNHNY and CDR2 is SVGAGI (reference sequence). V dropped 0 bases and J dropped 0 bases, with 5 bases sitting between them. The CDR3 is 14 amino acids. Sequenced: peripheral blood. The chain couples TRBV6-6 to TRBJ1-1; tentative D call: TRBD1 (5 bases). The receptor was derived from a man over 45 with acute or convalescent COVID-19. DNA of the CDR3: TGTGCCAGCAGTTACTCGGGGCTGAACACTGAAGCTTTCTTT. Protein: CASSYSGLNTEAFF.